The 21 T cell receptor beta chains presented below share a single source sample, sequenced in a study of early T cells in non-severe SARS-CoV-2 infection. TCRdb analysed the 5' RACE reads with MiXCR anew, one entry per CDR3 protein. The sample includes about 69,000 distinct CDR3 sequences, about an eighth of them seen just once. This material consisted of whole blood, taken at baseline. The receptors derive from an adult who was a healthcare worker with PCR-confirmed SARS-CoV-2 infection or an uninfected control (not recorded which).

This clonotype was picked up many times. In nucleotides, the CDR3 is TGTGCCAGCAGTAGGCGGGAGGGCCCTAATGAGCAGTTCTTC. As protein: CASSRREGPNEQFF. V and J are TRBV6-1 and TRBJ2-1, with 9 bases that match TRBD2. Germline V gives CDR1 MNHNS, CDR2 SASEGT. The CDR3 covers 14 residues. Germline trimming cut 5 bases from V and 7 bases from J; bases unmatched to any gene: 6.

The table lists this clonotype with many counts. This sequence joins TRBV11-3 and TRBJ2-1, with 9 positions matching TRBD1. The CDR3 is made up of 14 amino acids. CDR1 is SGHNT and CDR2 is YENEEA in the germline V gene. Trimming cost V 3 bases and J 9 bases; bases outside gene matches: 6. DNA for the CDR3: TGTGCCAGCAGCTTGAGGACAGGGGTACGTGAGCAGTTCTTC. Its protein is CASSLRTGVREQFF.

This clonotype was counted between two and nine times. V is TRBV18 and J is TRBJ1-2; D unclear. The germline V gene encodes CDR1 KGHSH and CDR2 LQKENI. V lost 3 bases, J lost 8 bases, and 13 bases lay in between. This CDR3 region has 13 residues. Here the CDR3 reads CASSPAGDKGYTF. The DNA for the CDR3 is TGTGCCAGCTCACCCGCCGGGGATAAAGGCTACACCTTC.

The table lists this clonotype with a few counts. The genes are TRBV7-2 and TRBJ2-7, with D possibly TRBD1 on 5 matching bases. The CDR3 is made up of 15 amino acids. Germline V CDR1 and CDR2: SGHTA, FQGNSA. V gave up 3 bases and J gave up 6 bases, with 18 bases separating them. CDR3 DNA sequence: TGTGCCAGCAGCTTGCAGACCGGATCAGGGCGCGAGCAGTACTTC. It specifies CASSLQTGSGREQYF. Full variable domain (outside the CDR3, taken from reference TRBV7-2 and TRBJ2-7): GAGVSQSPSNKVTEKGKDVELRCDPISGHTALYWYRQSLGQGLEFLIYFQGNSAPDKSGLPSDRFSAERTGGSVSTLTIQRTQQEDSAVYLCASSLQTGSGREQYFGPGTRLTVT.

This clonotype was observed many times. The rearrangement joins TRBV30 to TRBJ1-1, with a possible D match to TRBD1 (6 bases). The V end was cut by 5 bases, the J end by 0 bases, with 19 bases between. The CDR3 has 16 amino acids. CDR1 and CDR2 from the germline V gene are GTSNPN and SVGIG (reference sequence). CDR3 residues: CAWGRVRTAMNTEAFF. CDR3 sequence (DNA): TGTGCCTGGGGTAGGGTCCGGACAGCGATGAACACTGAAGCTTTCTTT.

V and J are TRBV29-1 and TRBJ1-1; perhaps TRBD1 as D (5 bases). Germline CDR1 SQVTM, CDR2 ANQGSEA. With 7 bases removed from V and 0 bases from J, the gap between germline ends came to 9 bases. The CDR3 is made up of 12 amino acids. The CDR3 DNA is TGCAGCGGAGGGGCCGTGAACACTGAAGCTTTCTTT. This codes for CSGGAVNTEAFF.

This clonotype was picked up a small number of times. The chain recombines TRBV30 with TRBJ1-2; 10 nucleotides match TRBD1. The V gene end was trimmed by 5 bases and the J gene end by 5 bases; junction bases not matched to a gene: 5. Germline lookup yields CDR1 GTSNPN and CDR2 SVGIG (reference sequence). CDR3 length: 13 amino acids. CDR3 loop: CAWRQGAGYGYTF. In DNA, the CDR3 is TGTGCCTGGCGACAGGGGGCGGGATATGGCTACACCTTC.

The rearrangement joins TRBV20-1 to TRBJ2-7; TRBD1 matches 9 bases. CDR1 is DFQATT, CDR2 SNEGSKA, per germline (reference sequence). V was clipped by 4 bases and J by 3 bases; unmatched bases: 7. CDR3 length: 14 amino acids. The DNA for the CDR3 is TGCAGTGCTACCCGGGACAGGGTTGTCTACGAGCAGTACTTC. It yields the protein CSATRDRVVYEQYF.

J is TRBJ2-7 and V is TRBV10-3; 8 nucleotides agree with TRBD2. The CDR3 extends over 13 amino acids. Germline V gene data show CDR1 as ENHRY and CDR2 as SYGVKD. Germline trimming cut 2 bases from V and 5 bases from J; bases unmatched to any gene: 2. This chain's CDR3 is CAISEQGLDEQYF. In DNA, the CDR3 is TGTGCCATCAGTGAGCAGGGACTAGACGAGCAGTACTTC.

This clonotype has a count of ten or more. The gene calls are TRBV9 and TRBJ2-2, with D hard to call. The CDR3 has 11 residues. The V gene's germline CDR1 is SGDLS and CDR2 YYNGEE. V lost 4 bases to trimming and J lost 4 bases, with 2 bases between them. CDR3 sequence: CASSLTGELFF. The CDR3 DNA is TGTGCCAGCAGCCTCACCGGGGAGCTGTTTTTT. The whole variable domain, remainder taken from reference TRBV9 and TRBJ2-2, is DSGVTQTPKHLITATGQRVTLRCSPRSGDLSVYWYQQSLDQGLQFLIQYYNGEERAKGNILERFSAQQFPDLHSELNLSSLELGDSALYFCASSLTGELFFGEGSRLTVL.

The chain carries TRBV20-1 and TRBJ2-3, with 12 bases fitting TRBD2. Germline values: CDR1 DFQATT, CDR2 SNEGSKA (reference sequence). The CDR3 loop spans 13 amino acids. The CDR3 DNA is TGCAAAGCTAGCGGGGGGGCGACAGATACGCAGTATTTT. Protein: CKASGGATDTQYF.

This clonotype has a handful of counts. A read error is likely, as this CDR3 ends without the conserved phenylalanine or tryptophan. It is unclear where the CDR3 begins or ends on the DNA, so no DNA is shown, and the CDR3 is as TCRdb lists it. CDR3 sequence reads: CASKLPRISSL. The genes are TRBV27 and TRBJ1-1. Germline V gene data show CDR1 as MNHEY and CDR2 as SMNVEV (reference sequence). The CDR3 has 11 residues if both end residues are counted.

This clonotype was detected many times. The chain employs TRBV15 and TRBJ2-2; 10 bases map to TRBD1. In germline, CDR1 is LNHNV, CDR2 YYDKDF (reference sequence). The CDR3 totals 16 residues. The junction had 7 bases not matched to a gene; V was cut back by 2 bases and J by 7 bases. Here the CDR3 reads CATSRPGTGAYGELFF. CDR3 coding DNA: TGTGCCACCAGCAGACCAGGGACAGGGGCTTACGGGGAGCTGTTTTTT.

There are a few counts of this clonotype. This chain uses TRBV2 with TRBJ2-4; 7 nucleotides line up with TRBD2. V dropped 4 bases and J dropped 6; count of bases not matched to a gene: 3. Germline CDR1 reads SNHLY; CDR2 reads FYNNEI. The CDR3 length is 13 residues. The CDR3 reads CASSAGGGNIQYF. The CDR3 coding sequence is TGTGCCAGCAGTGCTGGGGGGGGAAACATTCAGTACTTC.

The V and J genes are TRBV21-1 and TRBJ2-7; the table's D gene call, TRBD1, was not cross checked with the DNA. TRBV21-1 represents a pseudogene. The CDR3 is 18 residues long. This chain's CDR3 is CASSKESAPDLLFYEQYF. Written as DNA, the CDR3 is TGTGCCAGCAGCAAAGAGAGTGCGCCCGACCTACTATTCTACGAGCAGTACTTC.

The chain recombines TRBV12-3 or TRBV12-4 with TRBJ1-2, with D unresolved. The CDR3 is made up of 14 amino acids. With 6 bases removed from V and 5 bases from J, the gap between germline ends came to 16 bases. CDR3 coding DNA: TGTGCCAGCAGCCCCGGGAAAAACGGATATGGCTACACCTTC. This sequence encodes CASSPGKNGYGYTF.

The chain links TRBV27 to TRBJ1-6, with 9 nucleotides matching TRBD1. V shed 5 bases and J 8 bases; nucleotides not matched to a gene: 4. Germline V gene sequence: CDR1 MNHEY, CDR2 SMNVEV (reference sequence). This CDR3 is built from 14 residues. CDR3 DNA sequence: TGTGCCAGCAGTGCCGGGACAGGGTATTCACCCCTCCACTTT. Its protein product is CASSAGTGYSPLHF.

This clonotype was observed a handful of times. The chain couples TRBV7-9 to TRBJ2-6, with D possibly matching TRBD1 (6 bases). There are 17 residues in the CDR3. Germline V CDR1 and CDR2: SEHNR, FQNEAQ (reference sequence). The V end was cut by 0 bases, the J end by 0 bases, with 9 bases between. The CDR3, as DNA: TGTGCCAGCAGCTTAGCGGGGGCCCTCTCTGGGGCCAACGTCCTGACTTTC. It yields the protein CASSLAGALSGANVLTF. Full variable domain (rest looked up from reference TRBV7-9 and TRBJ2-6): DTGVSQNPRHKITKRGQNVTFRCDPISEHNRLYWYRQTLGQGPEFLTYFQNEAQLEKSRLLSDRFSAERPKGSFSTLEIQRTEQGDSAMYLCASSLAGALSGANVLTFGAGSRLTVL.

In its sample, this clonotype was seen a few times. V usage is TRBV10-3 and J usage is TRBJ1-4, with D possibly TRBD1 on 5 matching bases. CDR3 length: 15 amino acids. Germline V gene sequence: CDR1 ENHRY, CDR2 SYGVKD. V gave up 7 bases and J gave up 8 bases, with 20 bases separating them. The CDR3 reads CAITDVGGGQEKLFF. CDR3 coding DNA: TGTGCCATCACCGACGTGGGCGGGGGTCAAGAAAAACTGTTTTTT.

V and J are TRBV2 and TRBJ2-2, with 10 nucleotides matching TRBD2. The ends lost 7 bases at V and 6 bases at J; junction bases unmatched: 5. The CDR3 runs 14 residues. CDR1 and CDR2 (germline): SNHLY, FYNNEI. CDR3 in DNA: TGTGCCAGCAAAGCGGGAGGGCCAGCCGGGGAGCTGTTTTTT. Protein product: CASKAGGPAGELFF.

As concerns this clonotype: Mismatch with germline at one junction end may stem from a read error. This chain joins TRBV6-2 or TRBV6-3 and TRBJ2-4, with 10 bases aligning to TRBD2. Germline V gives CDR1 MNHEY, CDR2 SVGEGT. This CDR3 contains 17 residues. The CDR3 loop reads CASSTLLAGQAKTIQYF. In nucleotides, the CDR3 is TGTGCCAGCAGTACCCTACTAGCGGGGCAGGCCAAAACCATTCAGTACTTC.